A single sample gave rise to the 32 T cell receptor beta chains below, sequenced in a study of control samples from healthy donors and cancer patients. The repertoire was sequenced with immunoSEQ multiplex PCR; TCRdb's copy has only in-frame clones and lacks some. The data hold 100,000 to 150,000 clones, with around 94% observed a single time. Sequences were obtained from PBMCs. The receptors here all came from a man aged 80 or over with head and neck cancer.

In its sample, this clone was seen once. The rearrangement links TRBV9 to TRBJ1-3; TRBD1 is a possible D gene (5 bases). V was pared by 4 bases and J by 0 bases, with 8 bases between. Germline CDR1 SGDLS, CDR2 YYNGEE. CDR3 length equals 14 residues. The CDR3 DNA follows: TGTGCCAGCAGCCAAGGGGTCTCTGGAAACACCATATATTTT. This gives the protein CASSQGVSGNTIYF.

The CDR3 DNA reads TGTGCTAGTGGGCCTTGGGCAGCCAACACTGAAGCTTTCTTT. Residues: CASGPWAANTEAFF. This chain links TRBV12-5 with TRBJ1-1, with D unclear. The CDR3 is 14 residues long. From germline, CDR1 is LGHNT and CDR2 FRNRAP. V was pared by 6 bases and J by 2 bases, with 13 bases between.

A single count supports this clone. V usage is TRBV10-3 and J usage is TRBJ2-5; TRBD2 is a possible D gene (6 bases). This CDR3 spans 16 amino acids. V lost 8 bases and J 1 base, leaving 20 bases between the germline ends. Per germline, CDR1 ENHRY and CDR2 SYGVKD. The CDR3 sequence is CAIGDRRAGLQETQYF. CDR3 nucleotides: TGTGCCATCGGGGACCGCAGGGCGGGGCTCCAAGAGACCCAGTACTTC.

CDR3 bases: TGTGCCAGCACTCCCTCGGGGTTCGCGGATACGCAGTATTTT. This sequence encodes CASTPSGFADTQYF. This chain connects TRBV7-9 to TRBJ2-3, with D possibly being TRBD2 (5 bases). CDR1 and CDR2 from the germline V gene are SEHNR and FQNEAQ (reference sequence). V was clipped by 7 bases and J by 6 bases, with 17 bases between them. The CDR3 consists of 14 residues.

V and J are TRBV27 and TRBJ1-6, with D perhaps matching TRBD1 (5 bases). V shed 1 base and J shed 10 bases, with 20 bases lying between them. This CDR3 spans 17 amino acids. Germline CDR1 is MNHEY and CDR2 is SMNVEV (reference sequence). CDR3: CASSLWPGGVSASPLHF. CDR3 bases: TGTGCCAGCAGTTTATGGCCGGGGGGGGTTTCAGCGTCACCCCTCCACTTT.

The chain recombines TRBV5-4 with TRBJ2-5; D might be TRBD2 (5 bases). Germline V gene lookup returns CDR1 SGHNT and CDR2 YYREEE (reference sequence). This CDR3 has 15 residues. V was pared by 2 bases and J by 0 bases, with 11 bases between. The CDR3 reads CASSFSGMDQETQYF. In DNA, the CDR3 is TGTGCCAGCAGCTTCTCCGGGATGGACCAAGAGACCCAGTACTTC. Full variable domain (missing parts from reference TRBV5-4 and TRBJ2-5): ETGVTQSPTHLIKTRGQQVTLRCSSQSGHNTVSWYQQALGQGPQFIFQYYREEENGRGNFPPRFSGLQFPNYSSELNVNALELDDSALYLCASSFSGMDQETQYFGPGTRLLVL.

This rearrangement joins TRBV18 to TRBJ1-5; 7 nucleotides agree with TRBD1. Trimming took 5 bases from V and 6 from J; bases not matched to a gene: 13. The CDR3 has 16 amino acids. Germline V gene data show CDR1 as KGHSH and CDR2 as LQKENI. The CDR3 nucleotides are TGTGCCAGCTCATCAAAGGGTACAGGGGTAAGTCAGCCCCAGCATTTT. Translating it yields CASSSKGTGVSQPQHF.

The chain is built from TRBV5-1 and TRBJ1-3; D perhaps matches TRBD1 (5 bases). Looked up from germline, CDR1 is SGHRS and CDR2 is YFSETQ. The V end was cut by 3 bases, the J end by 10 bases, with 20 bases between. The CDR3 contains 15 residues. CDR3 nucleotides: TGCGCCAGCAGCTGGATCGGGACCCGTGATGGGACCATATATTTT. Protein: CASSWIGTRDGTIYF.

The J gene is TRBJ1-3, the V gene TRBV14; D gene ambiguous. This CDR3 spans 15 amino acids. CDR1 is SGHDN and CDR2 is FVKESK in the germline V gene. Trimming cost V 1 base and J 3 bases, with 10 bases left between them. The CDR3 nucleotides read TGTGCCAGCAGCCAAGTTGGTTTTAGTGGAAACACCATATATTTT. Protein product: CASSQVGFSGNTIYF. Full variable domain (missing parts from reference TRBV14 and TRBJ1-3): EAGVTQFPSHSVIEKGQTVTLRCDPISGHDNLYWYRRVMGKEIKFLLHFVKESKQDESGMPNNRFLAERTGGTYSTLKVQPAELEDSGVYFCASSQVGFSGNTIYFGEGSWLTVV.

CDR3 DNA sequence: TGCAGCGGCACAGGGGTCGGTGGAGGCACCGGGGAGCTGTTTTTT. This codes for CSGTGVGGGTGELFF. The chain joins TRBV29-1 to TRBJ2-2; 7 bases align to TRBD1. CDR3 length equals 15 residues. The V gene end was trimmed by 7 bases and the J gene end by 4 bases; junction bases not matched to a gene: 12. Germline V CDR1 and CDR2: SQVTM, ANQGSEA.

CDR3 region: CASSQDAREIEKLFF. The CDR3 coding sequence is TGTGCCAGCAGCCAAGATGCCAGGGAAATTGAAAAACTGTTTTTT. V is TRBV4-2 and J is TRBJ1-4; TRBD1 is a possible D gene (5 bases). This CDR3 has 15 amino acids. CDR1 and CDR2 from the germline V gene are LGHNA and YNFKEQ. The germline V and J ends were trimmed by 0 bases and 7 bases, with 12 bases remaining between them.

This chain connects TRBV5-4 to TRBJ2-3, with D hard to call. The CDR3 is 11 amino acids. V was clipped by 2 bases and J by 2 bases, with 0 bases between them. CDR1 and CDR2 (germline): SGHNT, YYREEE (reference sequence). The CDR3 sequence is CASSFTDTQYF. In DNA form, the CDR3 reads TGTGCCAGCAGCTTCACAGATACGCAGTATTTT.

J is TRBJ1-2 and V is TRBV2; unclear D gene. With 7 bases removed from V and 0 bases from J, the gap between germline ends came to 12 bases. CDR1 and CDR2 from the germline V gene are SNHLY and FYNNEI. The CDR3 is made up of 14 amino acids. CDR3 loop: CASTASPPNYGYTF. In nucleotides, the CDR3 is TGTGCCAGCACCGCCTCGCCTCCTAACTATGGCTACACCTTC.

The V call is TRBV30, the J call TRBJ2-5, with TRBD2 matching 9 bases. The CDR3 extends over 18 amino acids. Trimming removed 2 bases from V and 4 bases from J; junction bases left unmatched: 17. Germline V lookup: CDR1 GTSNPN, CDR2 SVGIG (reference sequence). CDR3 in DNA: TGTGCCTGGAGTCGCCAGGGGTATAGTCTAGCGGGGCGAGAGACCCAGTACTTC. Amino acids: CAWSRQGYSLAGRETQYF. The full variable domain, in which reference TRBV30 and TRBJ2-5 provide the parts outside the CDR3, is SQTIHQWPATLVQPVGSPLSLECTVEGTSNPNLYWYRQAAGRGLQLLFYSVGIGQISSEVPQNLSASRPQDRQFILSSKKLLLSDSGFYLCAWSRQGYSLAGRETQYFGPGTRLLVL.

The chain joins TRBV27 to TRBJ2-1; D remains unclear. This CDR3 is built from 11 residues. The germline gives CDR1 MNHEY, CDR2 SMNVEV (reference sequence). V lost 5 bases, J lost 5 bases, and 4 bases lay in between. CDR3 in DNA: TGTGCCAGCAGTCAACACAATGAGCAGTTCTTC. It encodes CASSQHNEQFF.

There are a few counts of this clone. The chain combines TRBV7-8 with TRBJ1-5; 7 bases line up with TRBD1. Germline V lookup: CDR1 SGHVS, CDR2 FQNEAQ. V dropped 9 bases and J dropped 0; count of bases not matched to a gene: 14. The CDR3 has 17 residues. The CDR3 sequence: CASTNLGTAYSNQPQHF. CDR3 nucleotides: TGTGCCAGTACTAACCTAGGGACAGCTTATAGCAATCAGCCCCAGCATTTT.

The chain uses TRBV18 and TRBJ2-7, with D possibly called TRBD1 or TRBD2 (5 bases each). The CDR3 loop spans 14 amino acids. Germline V gene sequence: CDR1 KGHSH, CDR2 LQKENI. The germline V and J ends were trimmed by 2 bases and 7 bases, with 15 bases remaining between them. The chain's CDR3 is CASSPGTAFGEQYF. The CDR3 nucleotides read TGTGCCAGCTCACCAGGGACCGCTTTTGGGGAGCAGTACTTC.

Here the CDR3 DNA reads TGTGCCAGCAGCCCAGGGACCCCGCGAGAGACCCAGTACTTC. This translates into CASSPGTPRETQYF. This sequence joins TRBV4-2 and TRBJ2-5; D is tentatively TRBD1 or TRBD2 (5 bases each). Germline V gene sequence: CDR1 LGHNA, CDR2 YNFKEQ. The CDR3 sequence is 14 residues long. V dropped 4 bases and J dropped 4 bases, with 13 bases sitting between them.

The chain combines TRBV7-9 with TRBJ1-4; 7 positions agree with TRBD1. This CDR3 is 15 amino acids long. The germline CDR1 and CDR2 sequences are SEHNR and FQNEAQ (reference sequence). V dropped 3 bases and J dropped 8; count of bases not matched to a gene: 9. CDR3 DNA sequence: TGTGCCAGCAGCTTGAGGGTGACAGGGAACGAAAAACTGTTTTTT. Amino acids: CASSLRVTGNEKLFF.

CDR3 sequence (DNA): TGCGCCAGCAGCCCGTCGGGACGCACTAATGAAAAACTGTTTTTT. It codes for CASSPSGRTNEKLFF. The V call is TRBV4-3, the J call TRBJ1-4; D possibly corresponds to TRBD1 (5 bases). This CDR3 is 15 amino acids long. V lost 4 bases, J lost 2 bases, and 11 bases lay in between. Germline lookup yields CDR1 LGHNA and CDR2 YSLEER.

The V call is TRBV11-1, the J call TRBJ2-5, with D uncertain. CDR1 is SGHAT, CDR2 FQDESV, per germline (reference sequence). The CDR3 contains 13 residues. V was cut by 3 bases and J by 7 bases, with 12 bases left in between. CDR3 protein: CASSFKSLGTQYF. The CDR3 bases are TGTGCCAGCAGCTTCAAAAGTCTCGGGACCCAGTACTTC.

The genes are TRBV5-1 and TRBJ1-1; D possibly corresponds to TRBD1 (6 bases). The CDR3 contains 14 residues. Between the trimmed V and J ends, which lost 4 bases and 5 bases, there was a span of 15 bases. Germline assignment: CDR1 SGHRS and CDR2 YFSETQ. CDR3 nucleotide sequence: TGCGCCAGCAGCCCAACTGGGGGCAGTACTGAAGCTTTCTTT. It specifies CASSPTGGSTEAFF.

CDR3 sequence reads: CASSLLAGGPGTGELFF. Here the CDR3 DNA reads TGCGCCAGCAGCTTGCTAGCGGGGGGGCCCGGCACCGGGGAGCTGTTTTTT. The rearrangement uses TRBV5-1 and TRBJ2-2; 12 bases are a match to TRBD2. The germline V gene encodes CDR1 SGHRS and CDR2 YFSETQ. J gave up 4 bases and V 1 base, and 5 bases lay outside the gene matches. The CDR3 spans 17 residues.

The rearrangement uses TRBV11-3 and TRBJ2-1, with 7 bases fitting TRBD2. Germline V gives CDR1 SGHNT, CDR2 YENEEA. The CDR3 covers 12 residues. This CDR3 reads CASTGGYNEQFF. The DNA of the CDR3 is TGTGCTTCGACGGGGGGCTACAATGAGCAGTTCTTC.

The V gene is TRBV6-6, the J gene TRBJ1-2; weak D call: TRBD1 (6 bases). The germline V gene has CDR1 MNHNY and CDR2 SVGAGI (reference sequence). The V end lost 7 bases, the J end lost 4 bases, and 13 bases lay between the germline ends. This CDR3 has 13 residues. CDR3 coding DNA: TGTGCCAGCAAGGGACAAGAGAGCTATGGCTACACCTTC. Amino acid sequence: CASKGQESYGYTF.

This clone was seen once. In DNA, the CDR3 is TGTGCCAGCAGCCGCGCCGAAGGGGGGCTAGCCAAAAACATTCAGTACTTC. This codes for CASSRAEGGLAKNIQYF. V usage is TRBV6-2 or TRBV6-3 and J usage is TRBJ2-4; D is tentatively TRBD1 or TRBD2 (6 bases each). Trimming stripped 6 bases from V and 0 bases from J, with 18 bases between. This CDR3 is 17 amino acids long. Germline CDR1 MNHEY, CDR2 SVGEGT.

The chain is built from TRBV3-1 (or the pseudogene TRBV3-2) and TRBJ2-7; D not certain. The germline CDR1 and CDR2 sequences are LGHDT and YNNKEL (reference sequence). The CDR3 spans 14 residues. With 0 bases removed from V and 0 bases from J, the gap between germline ends came to 6 bases. CDR3 sequence: CASSQDFTSYEQYF. The CDR3 nucleotides are TGTGCCAGCAGCCAAGATTTTACCTCCTACGAGCAGTACTTC.

This clone was observed once. V gene TRBV12-3 or TRBV12-4 combines with J gene TRBJ1-1; weak D call: TRBD1 (5 bases). V lost 5 bases to trimming and J lost 5 bases, with 12 bases between them. The CDR3 loop spans 13 amino acids. The CDR3 DNA is TGTGCCAGCAGTCAGATGCAGGGTACTGAAGCTTTCTTT. Protein product: CASSQMQGTEAFF.

The chain joins TRBV6-5 to TRBJ1-5, with 8 bases identical to TRBD1. Per the germline V gene, CDR1 is MNHEY and CDR2 is SVGAGI. J lost 1 base, V lost 6 bases, and 5 bases had no gene match. This CDR3 comprises 15 residues. The DNA of the CDR3 is TGTGCCAGCAGCCGGGACAGGACCAGCAATCAGCCCCAGCATTTT. It specifies CASSRDRTSNQPQHF.

This clone was counted a few times. The V call is TRBV6-6, the J call TRBJ2-7; D possibly corresponds to TRBD1 (6 bases). Trimming stripped 4 bases from V and 2 bases from J, with 9 bases between. The germline V gene encodes CDR1 MNHNY and CDR2 SVGAGI (reference sequence). The CDR3 extends over 13 amino acids. Written as DNA, the CDR3 is TGTGCCAGCAGTTGGACAGAAACCTACGAGCAGTACTTC. Translated: CASSWTETYEQYF.

This rearrangement joins TRBV11-2 to TRBJ2-1; D is perhaps TRBD2 (5 bases). V gave up 4 bases and J gave up 4 bases, with 11 bases separating them. The CDR3 runs to 14 residues. Per the germline V gene, CDR1 is SGHAT and CDR2 is FQNNGV. The CDR3 loop reads CASSSSGIYNEQFF. CDR3 nucleotide sequence: TGTGCCAGCAGCTCTTCGGGGATATACAATGAGCAGTTCTTC.

The chain combines TRBV18 with TRBJ2-3, with 9 bases fitting TRBD2. This CDR3 contains 15 residues. J gave up 2 bases and V 1 base, and 1 base lay outside the gene matches. Per the germline V gene, CDR1 is KGHSH and CDR2 is LQKENI. As DNA, the CDR3 is TGTGCCAGCTCACCACGACTAGCGGTCACAGATACGCAGTATTTT. As protein: CASSPRLAVTDTQYF.